This T cell receptor beta chain was captured in a study of lymphopenia after photon versus proton radiotherapy (dated by TCRdb to between 2018 and 2021). About the investigation overall: The immunological effects of photon versus proton radiation therapy were compared in patients with gastrointestinal tumors who developed high-grade lymphopenia. A cohort of some 19 patients with gastrointestinal tumors who received either photon or proton therapy and subsequently developed lymphopenia was included. The goal of the study was to describe how the two radiation modalities differ in their effects on the immune system. What the authors observed across the whole study: The survival association was assessed only in patients who died, and better survival with proton therapy was presented by the authors as a possibility rather than a demonstrated result. After the lymphocyte count nadir, repertoires from photon-treated patients showed oligoclonal expansion, particularly of CD8+ Temra cells, and this expansion drove the decline in diversity. During treatment, patients who received photon therapy lost naive T cells and TCR diversity and gained effector/memory populations, whereas patients who received proton therapy remained relatively stable. Across the cohort, a larger post-nadir drop in TCR diversity was inversely correlated with overall survival time among patients who died.

As concerns this clone: Its antigen remains unidentified. Per-nucleotide qualities are absent, and no much larger clonotype sits a single base away.

As encoded in the germline V gene (reference sequence), CDR1 is LNHDA while CDR2 is SQIVND. V was cut back by 10 bases and J by 0 bases, leaving a gap of 13 bases between them. The CDR3 starts with the cysteine, ends with the phenylalanine, and has 14 residues. Only CDR3 DNA remains: 42 bases, in frame from the first base. Library generation was performed with the immunoSEQ multiplex PCR assay. T cell repertoires were profiled with deep sequencing of rearranged TCR beta loci together with multiparametric flow cytometry. Here the immuneACCESS table is served through TCRdb, limited to in-frame sequences with V and J called. Missing clones are a known gap in these copies; in checked studies unresolved V genes cover under half, and the rest lacks a known reason. This sample gives 25,000 to 35,000 clones in total; approximately 87% of them show up just once. The ten largest account for 47% of the sample.

The clonotype comes from a woman aged 60-70 years with cholangiocarcinoma. Some clones in this sample may be carry-over from other donors' samples. The chain is assembled from TRBV19 and TRBJ2-4; no confident D gene assignment can be made. The input for sequencing was peripheral blood, taken from a patient treated with proton-based radiotherapy. For the CDR3, the sequence is CATGPQIAKNIQYF. The DNA reads as follows: TGTGCCACCGGCCCCCAAATAGCCAAAAACATTCAGTACTTC.